The entry below describes one T cell receptor (beta chain). The record originates from a study of cytomegalovirus exposure and HLA in healthy donors. PCR employed 60 Vbeta and 13 Jbeta primers. Produced via immunoSEQ multiplex PCR; TCRdb's table is partial and in-frame only. The sample consists of under 200,000 clones, roughly 79% of them appearing once. Trimming removed 10 bases from V and 0 bases from J, with 16 bases in between. From germline, CDR1 is LNHDA and CDR2 SQIVND (reference sequence). The CDR3 covers 16 residues. Healthy donors of bone marrow made up the group. Sequences were obtained from PBMCs. The chain is built from TRBV19 and TRBJ2-6; possibly TRBD1 for D (6 bases). The sequence derives from a woman aged 30 to 39 in good health and CMV-seropositive. In DNA form, the CDR3 reads TGTGCCACCTCCGGACAGAAAGCCTCTGGGGCCAACGTCCTGACTTTC. This gives the protein CATSGQKASGANVLTF.